This TCR beta chain was documented in a study of blood T cell repertoires in COVID-19. In the study's own analysis: Quantification of nucleated cells was approximated via reference gene primer amplification. TCRdb's copy holds only in-frame clones and misses some; the assay was immunoSEQ multiplex PCR. The V and J calls and clone size were taken over from that table, and D and trimming were inferred from the DNA. Seen here are over 150,000 clones, 84% observed once, and the top ten hold 13%. This clone was counted ten times or more. Per the germline V gene, CDR1 is MDHEN and CDR2 is SYDVKM. V gave up 2 bases and J gave up 0 bases; unmatched junction bases: 4. There are 16 residues in the CDR3.

The chain is built from TRBV28 and TRBJ2-4; TRBD2 matches at 7 bases. This clonotype was sampled from a human donor in a cohort sampled during active COVID-19. Sequenced: peripheral blood. The CDR3 DNA reads TGTGCCAGCAGTTTAGTAGCGGGCCTAGCCAAAAACATTCAGTACTTC. It specifies CASSLVAGLAKNIQYF.